This is a list of T cell receptor beta chains from one sample in a study of shared clonotypes between healthy human individuals. Profiled with immunoSEQ multiplex PCR; TCRdb holds only in-frame clones, not every one. The repertoire holds 400,000 to 550,000 clones, with around 80% as singletons. Sample: PBMCs. These receptors were obtained from a woman between 35 and 50 years old in good health. Some clones in this sample may be carry-over from other donors' samples. Each CDR3 is given with its conserved first and last residue. D genes are given only for firm matches. Clone sizes are given selectively: once, few, many, or a class where the clone is expanded.

. | TRBJ1-6 | TRBV30 | few | CAWRSSYNSPLHF | TGTGCCTGGAGGAGCTCCTATAATTCACCCCTCCACTTT
TRBD1 | TRBJ2-3 | TRBV28 | few | CASSTTGVTDTQYF | TGTGCCAGCAGTACTACAGGGGTCACAGATACGCAGTATTTT
TRBD1 | TRBJ2-2 | TRBV18 | . | CASPRSPGTDTGELFF | TGTGCCAGCCCGCGAAGTCCTGGGACAGACACCGGGGAGCTGTTTTTT
TRBD2 | TRBJ2-6 | TRBV7-3 | . | CASSLKASGSTGANVLTF | TGTGCCAGCAGCTTAAAGGCTAGCGGGAGTACTGGGGCCAACGTCCTGACTTTC
. | TRBJ2-3 | TRBV5-1 | . | CASSLVPGERTDTQYF | TGCGCCAGCAGCTTGGTCCCGGGAGAAAGGACAGATACGCAGTATTTT
. | TRBJ1-2 | TRBV5-6 | . | CASSLEVTNYGYTF | TGTGCCAGCAGCTTAGAAGTGACGAACTATGGCTACACCTTC
. | TRBJ1-4 | TRBV7-8 | . | CASSSGTDLRFEKLFF | TGTGCCAGCAGCTCCGGGACCGATCTCCGATTTGAAAAACTGTTTTTT
TRBD1 | TRBJ1-1 | TRBV5-1 | . | CASSTQGITEAFF | TGCGCCAGCAGCACACAGGGGATCACTGAAGCTTTCTTT
TRBD2 | TRBJ2-2 | TRBV27 | once | CASSTRTSGFIGELFF | TGTGCCAGCAGTACTCGGACTAGCGGGTTTATCGGGGAGCTGTTTTTT
. | TRBJ1-1 | TRBV27 | . | CASPQVMNTEAFF | TGTGCCAGCCCACAGGTCATGAACACTGAAGCTTTCTTT
TRBD1 | TRBJ1-1 | TRBV5-1 | . | CASSPDRGLDEAFF | TGCGCCAGCAGCCCGGACAGGGGGCTTGATGAAGCTTTCTTT
TRBD1 | TRBJ2-5 | TRBV19 | . | CASRGGAETQYF | TGTGCCAGTAGAGGGGGCGCGGAGACCCAGTACTTC
. | TRBJ1-1 | TRBV7-2 | once | CASRLGGASNTEAFF | TGTGCCAGCAGATTAGGAGGGGCCTCGAACACTGAAGCTTTCTTT
. | TRBJ1-1 | TRBV15 | . | CATSQTGYTEAFF | TGTGCCACCAGCCAAACAGGGTACACTGAAGCTTTCTTT
. | TRBJ1-5 | TRBV2 | . | CASKGQSNQPQHF | TGTGCCAGCAAAGGACAGAGTAATCAGCCCCAGCATTTT
. | TRBJ2-5 | TRBV5-4 | . | CASSSVGGQETQYF | TGTGCCAGCAGCTCCGTAGGGGGGCAAGAGACCCAGTACTTC
TRBD1 | TRBJ2-2 | TRBV5-1 | . | CASSLTGTGAGELFF | TGCGCCAGCAGCTTGACCGGGACAGGGGCCGGGGAGCTGTTTTTT